This record looks at one TCR beta chain sequence and its context. Its antigen is not identified. This sample was included in a study of blood T cells in healthy people across ages. Study-level points and caveats: Strong correlation existed between TCR beta diversity and naive T cell percentage.

Trimming cost V 7 bases and J 5 bases, with 21 bases left between them. There are 15 residues in the CDR3. Per germline, CDR1 SGHRS and CDR2 YFSETQ. A second about 7 to 12 cycle PCR used barcoded and J-beta primers. Via MiXCR, TCRdb re-called the 5' RACE reads, giving one row per CDR3 protein. The sample carries 540,000 or so distinct CDR3 sequences, roughly 43% recorded once. This clonotype was sampled from a man at least 80 years old in good health. V gene TRBV5-1 combines with J gene TRBJ2-5, with D perhaps TRBD1 (5 bases). The sequencing sample was made of blood. CDR3: CASSPQQGPTETQYF. In DNA, the CDR3 is TGCGCCAGCTCTCCCCAGCAGGGTCCAACGGAGACCCAGTACTTC.